This passage covers 2 T cell receptor beta chains from one sample sequenced in a study of type 1 regulatory T cells. Their recognized antigens are unknown. TCRdb called the reads again in MiXCR, with one record for every CDR3 protein. Of roughly 62,000 distinct CDR3 sequences listed, roughly two thirds are singletons. Sequenced: cultured non-Tr1 T cells, either the whole culture or a sorted T cell fraction (not recorded which). The receptors here all came from a human donor in good health.

This rearrangement joins TRBV7-2 to TRBJ2-6; no definite D call. V lost 2 bases and J 2 bases, leaving 10 bases between the germline ends. CDR3 length equals 16 residues. Germline lookup yields CDR1 SGHTA and CDR2 FQGNSA. The CDR3, as DNA: TGTGCCAGCAGCTTATCCCCAGGAACTGGGGCCAACGTCCTGACTTTC. Amino acid sequence: CASSLSPGTGANVLTF.

Regarding this clonotype: A read error is possible here, since a much larger clone lies one base away. This sequence joins TRBV7-9 and TRBJ1-2, with a possible D match to TRBD1 (5 bases). Germline assignment: CDR1 SEHNR and CDR2 FQNEAQ (reference sequence). Trimming shortened V by 2 bases and J by 6 bases, and 10 bases separated the two germline ends. The CDR3 sequence is 13 residues long. CDR3 nucleotides: TGTGCCAGCAGCTTATCCGGGGGAGATGGCTACACCTTC. It encodes CASSLSGGDGYTF. Together with reference TRBV7-9 and TRBJ1-2, the CDR3 gives the full variable domain: DTGVSQNPRHKITKRGQNVTFRCDPISEHNRLYWYRQTLGQGPEFLTYFQNEAQLEKSRLLSDRFSAERPKGSFSTLEIQRTEQGDSAMYLCASSLSGGDGYTFGSGTRLTVV.